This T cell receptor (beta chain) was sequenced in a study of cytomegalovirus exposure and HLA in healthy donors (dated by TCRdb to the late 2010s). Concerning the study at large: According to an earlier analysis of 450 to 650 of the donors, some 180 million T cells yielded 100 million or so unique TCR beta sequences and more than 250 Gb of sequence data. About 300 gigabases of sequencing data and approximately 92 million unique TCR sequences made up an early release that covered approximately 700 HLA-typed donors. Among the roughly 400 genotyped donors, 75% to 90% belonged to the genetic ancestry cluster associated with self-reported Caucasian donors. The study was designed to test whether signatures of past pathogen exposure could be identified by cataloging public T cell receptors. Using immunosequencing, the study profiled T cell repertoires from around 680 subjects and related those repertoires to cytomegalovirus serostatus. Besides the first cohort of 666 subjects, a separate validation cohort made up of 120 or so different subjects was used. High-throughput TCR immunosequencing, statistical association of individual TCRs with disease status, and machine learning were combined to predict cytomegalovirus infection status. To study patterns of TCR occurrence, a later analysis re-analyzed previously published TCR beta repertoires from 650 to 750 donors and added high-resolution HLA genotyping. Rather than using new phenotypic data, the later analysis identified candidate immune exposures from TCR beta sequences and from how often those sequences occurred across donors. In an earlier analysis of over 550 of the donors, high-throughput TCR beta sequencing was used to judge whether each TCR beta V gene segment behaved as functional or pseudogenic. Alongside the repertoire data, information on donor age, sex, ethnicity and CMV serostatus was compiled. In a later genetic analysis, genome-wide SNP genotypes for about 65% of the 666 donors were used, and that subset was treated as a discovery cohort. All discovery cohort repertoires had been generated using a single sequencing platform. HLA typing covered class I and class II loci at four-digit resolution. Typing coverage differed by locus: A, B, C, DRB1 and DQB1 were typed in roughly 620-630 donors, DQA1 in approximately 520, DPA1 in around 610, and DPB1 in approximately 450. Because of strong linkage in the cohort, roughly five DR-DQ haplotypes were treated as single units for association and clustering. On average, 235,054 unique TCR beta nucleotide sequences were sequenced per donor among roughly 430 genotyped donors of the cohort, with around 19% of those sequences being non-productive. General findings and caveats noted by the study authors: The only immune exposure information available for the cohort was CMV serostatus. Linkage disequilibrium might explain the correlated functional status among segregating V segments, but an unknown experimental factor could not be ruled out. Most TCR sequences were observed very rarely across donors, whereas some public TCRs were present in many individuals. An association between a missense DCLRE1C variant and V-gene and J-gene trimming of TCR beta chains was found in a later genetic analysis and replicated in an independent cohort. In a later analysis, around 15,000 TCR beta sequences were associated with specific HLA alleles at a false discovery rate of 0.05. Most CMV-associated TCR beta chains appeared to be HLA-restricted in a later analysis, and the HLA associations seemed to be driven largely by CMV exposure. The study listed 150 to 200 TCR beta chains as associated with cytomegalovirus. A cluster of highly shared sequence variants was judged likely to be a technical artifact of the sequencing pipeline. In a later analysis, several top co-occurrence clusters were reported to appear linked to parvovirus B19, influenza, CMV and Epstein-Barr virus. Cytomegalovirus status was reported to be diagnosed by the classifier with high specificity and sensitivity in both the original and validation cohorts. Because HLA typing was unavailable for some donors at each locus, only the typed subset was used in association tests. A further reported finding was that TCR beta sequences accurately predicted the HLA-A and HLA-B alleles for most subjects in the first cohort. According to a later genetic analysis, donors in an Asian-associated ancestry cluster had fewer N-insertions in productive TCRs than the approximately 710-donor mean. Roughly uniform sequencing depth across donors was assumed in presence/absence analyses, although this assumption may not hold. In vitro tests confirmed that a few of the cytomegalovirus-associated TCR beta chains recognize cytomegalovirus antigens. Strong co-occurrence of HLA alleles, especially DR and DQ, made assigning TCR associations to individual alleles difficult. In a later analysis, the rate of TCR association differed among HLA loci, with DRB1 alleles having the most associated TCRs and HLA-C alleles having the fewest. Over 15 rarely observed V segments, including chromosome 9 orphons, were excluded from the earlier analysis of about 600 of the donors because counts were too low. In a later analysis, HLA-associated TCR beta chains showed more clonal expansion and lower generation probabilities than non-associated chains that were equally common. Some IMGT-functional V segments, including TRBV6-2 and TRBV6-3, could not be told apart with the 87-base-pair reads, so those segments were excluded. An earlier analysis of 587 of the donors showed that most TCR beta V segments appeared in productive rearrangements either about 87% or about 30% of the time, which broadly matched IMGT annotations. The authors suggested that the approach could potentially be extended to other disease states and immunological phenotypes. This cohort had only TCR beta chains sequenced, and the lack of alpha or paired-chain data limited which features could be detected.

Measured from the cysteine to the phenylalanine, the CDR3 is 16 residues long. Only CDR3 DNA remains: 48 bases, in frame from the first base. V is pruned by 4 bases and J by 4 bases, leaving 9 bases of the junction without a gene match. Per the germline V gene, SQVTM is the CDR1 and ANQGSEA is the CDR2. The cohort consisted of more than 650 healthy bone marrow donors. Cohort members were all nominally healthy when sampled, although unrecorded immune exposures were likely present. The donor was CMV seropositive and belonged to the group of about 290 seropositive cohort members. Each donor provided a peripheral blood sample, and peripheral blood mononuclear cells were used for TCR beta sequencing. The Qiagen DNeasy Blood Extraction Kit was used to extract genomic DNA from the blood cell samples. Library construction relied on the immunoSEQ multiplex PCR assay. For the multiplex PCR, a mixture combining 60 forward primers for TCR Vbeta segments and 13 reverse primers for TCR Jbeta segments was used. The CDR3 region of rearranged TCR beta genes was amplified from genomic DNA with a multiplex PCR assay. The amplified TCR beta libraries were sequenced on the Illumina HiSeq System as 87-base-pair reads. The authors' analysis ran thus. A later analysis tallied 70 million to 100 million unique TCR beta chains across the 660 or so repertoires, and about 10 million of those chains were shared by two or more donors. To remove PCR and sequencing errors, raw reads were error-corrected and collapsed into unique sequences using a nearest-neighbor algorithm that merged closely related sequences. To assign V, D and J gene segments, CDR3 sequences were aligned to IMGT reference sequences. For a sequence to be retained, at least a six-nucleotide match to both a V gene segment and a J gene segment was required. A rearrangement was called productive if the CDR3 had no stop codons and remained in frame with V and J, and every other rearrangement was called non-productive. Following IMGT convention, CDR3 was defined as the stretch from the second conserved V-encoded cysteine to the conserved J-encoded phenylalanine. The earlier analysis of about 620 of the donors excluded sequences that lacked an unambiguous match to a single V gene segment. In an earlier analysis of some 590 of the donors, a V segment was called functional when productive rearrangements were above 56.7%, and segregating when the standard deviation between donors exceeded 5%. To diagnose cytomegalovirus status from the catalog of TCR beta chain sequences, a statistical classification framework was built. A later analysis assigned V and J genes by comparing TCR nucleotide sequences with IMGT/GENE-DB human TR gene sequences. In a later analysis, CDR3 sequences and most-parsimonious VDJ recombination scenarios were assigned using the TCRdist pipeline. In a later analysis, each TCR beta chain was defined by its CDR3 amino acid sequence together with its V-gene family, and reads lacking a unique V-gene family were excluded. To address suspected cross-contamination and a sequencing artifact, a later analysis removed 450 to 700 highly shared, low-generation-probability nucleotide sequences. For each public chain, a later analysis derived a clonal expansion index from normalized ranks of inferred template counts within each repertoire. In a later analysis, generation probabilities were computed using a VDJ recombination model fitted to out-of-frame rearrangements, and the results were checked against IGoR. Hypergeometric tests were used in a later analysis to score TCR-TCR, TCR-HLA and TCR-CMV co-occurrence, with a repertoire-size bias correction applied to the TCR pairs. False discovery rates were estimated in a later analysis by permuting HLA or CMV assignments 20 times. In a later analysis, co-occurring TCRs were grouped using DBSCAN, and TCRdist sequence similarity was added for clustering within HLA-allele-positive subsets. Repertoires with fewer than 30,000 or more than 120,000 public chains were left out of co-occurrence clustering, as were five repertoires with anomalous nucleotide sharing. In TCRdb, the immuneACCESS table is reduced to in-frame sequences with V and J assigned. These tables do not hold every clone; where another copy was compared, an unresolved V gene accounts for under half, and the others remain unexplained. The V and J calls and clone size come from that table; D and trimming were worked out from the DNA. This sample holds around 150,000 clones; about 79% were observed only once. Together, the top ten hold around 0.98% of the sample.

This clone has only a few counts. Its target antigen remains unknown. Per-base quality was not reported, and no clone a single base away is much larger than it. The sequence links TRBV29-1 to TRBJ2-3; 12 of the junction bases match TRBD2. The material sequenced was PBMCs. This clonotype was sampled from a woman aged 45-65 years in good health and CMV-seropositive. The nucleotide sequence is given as TGCAGCGTTGTGGGTCTAGCGGGAGGGTGGTCAGATACGCAGTATTTT. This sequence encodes CSVVGLAGGWSDTQYF.